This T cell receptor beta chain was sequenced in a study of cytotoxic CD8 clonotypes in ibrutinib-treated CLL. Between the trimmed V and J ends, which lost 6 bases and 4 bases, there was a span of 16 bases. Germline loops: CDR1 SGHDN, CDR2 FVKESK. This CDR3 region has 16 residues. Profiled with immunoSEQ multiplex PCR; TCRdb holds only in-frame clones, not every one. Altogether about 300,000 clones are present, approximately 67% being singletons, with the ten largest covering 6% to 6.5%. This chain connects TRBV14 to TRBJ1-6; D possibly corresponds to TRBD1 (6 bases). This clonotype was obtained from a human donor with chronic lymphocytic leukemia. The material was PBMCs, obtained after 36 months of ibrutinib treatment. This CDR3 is CASSPGQSPYNSPLHF. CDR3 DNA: TGTGCCAGCAGTCCAGGACAGAGCCCTTATAATTCACCCCTCCACTTT. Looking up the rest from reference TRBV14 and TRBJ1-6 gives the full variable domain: EAGVTQFPSHSVIEKGQTVTLRCDPISGHDNLYWYRRVMGKEIKFLLHFVKESKQDESGMPNNRFLAERTGGTYSTLKVQPAELEDSGVYFCASSPGQSPYNSPLHFGNGTRLTVT.